Presented here are 2 T cell receptor beta chains from one specimen sequenced in a study of T cell responses to AZD1222 COVID-19 vaccine. The table came from immunoSEQ multiplex PCR; TCRdb's copy has only in-frame clones and leaves some out. The data contain more than 75,000 clones, roughly 90% of them singletons. The material sequenced was peripheral blood, taken on day 0 of AZD1222 vaccination. The receptor set was obtained from an adult in good health.

This clone has just one count. The chain has TRBV6-5 and TRBJ2-6; the match to TRBD2 covers 8 bases. V gave up 5 bases and J gave up 4 bases; unmatched junction bases: 4. The CDR3 totals 15 residues. Germline CDR1 reads MNHEY; CDR2 reads SVGAGI. Here the CDR3 reads CASSPGGAGANVLTF. In DNA form, the CDR3 reads TGTGCCAGCAGTCCCGGGGGGGCGGGGGCCAACGTCCTGACTTTC.

This clone was detected once. The rearrangement uses TRBV28 and TRBJ2-7, with D perhaps TRBD1 or TRBD2 (6 bases each). CDR3 length: 14 residues. CDR1 MDHEN and CDR2 SYDVKM come from the germline V gene. Trimming removed 7 bases from V and 4 bases from J, with 17 bases in between. CDR3 protein: CASIPRGLVYEQYF. The CDR3 nucleotides read TGTGCCAGCATCCCTCGGGGGCTTGTTTACGAGCAGTACTTC.